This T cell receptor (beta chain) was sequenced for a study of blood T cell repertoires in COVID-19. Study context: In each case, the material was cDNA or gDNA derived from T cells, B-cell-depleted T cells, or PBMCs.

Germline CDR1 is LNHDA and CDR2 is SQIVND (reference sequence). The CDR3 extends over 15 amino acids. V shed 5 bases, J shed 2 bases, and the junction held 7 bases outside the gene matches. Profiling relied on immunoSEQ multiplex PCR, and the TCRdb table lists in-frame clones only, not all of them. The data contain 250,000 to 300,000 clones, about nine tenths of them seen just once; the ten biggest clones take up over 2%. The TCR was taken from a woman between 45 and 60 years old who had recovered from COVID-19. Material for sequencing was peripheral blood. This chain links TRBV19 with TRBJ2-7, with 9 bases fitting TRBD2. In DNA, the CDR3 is TGTGCCAGTAGTGGAGGTAGCGGGAGTACCTACGAGCAGTACTTC. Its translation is CASSGGSGSTYEQYF.